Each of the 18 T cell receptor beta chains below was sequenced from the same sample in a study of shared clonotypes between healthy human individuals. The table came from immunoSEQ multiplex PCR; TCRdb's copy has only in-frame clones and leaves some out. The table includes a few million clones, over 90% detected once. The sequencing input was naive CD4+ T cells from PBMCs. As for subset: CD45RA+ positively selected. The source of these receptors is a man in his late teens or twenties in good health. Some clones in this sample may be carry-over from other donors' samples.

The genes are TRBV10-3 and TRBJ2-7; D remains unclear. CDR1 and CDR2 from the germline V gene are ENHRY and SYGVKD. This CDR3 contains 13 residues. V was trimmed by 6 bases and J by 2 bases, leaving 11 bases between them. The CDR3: CAIRQDGAYEQYF. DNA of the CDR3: TGTGCCATCAGGCAAGACGGTGCCTACGAGCAGTACTTC.

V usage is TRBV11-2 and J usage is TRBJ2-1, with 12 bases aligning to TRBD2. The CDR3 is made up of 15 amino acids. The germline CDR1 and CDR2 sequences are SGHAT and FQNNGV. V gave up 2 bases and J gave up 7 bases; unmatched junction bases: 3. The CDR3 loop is CASSLFTSGRNEQFF. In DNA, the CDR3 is TGTGCCAGCAGCTTATTTACTAGCGGGAGGAATGAGCAGTTCTTC.

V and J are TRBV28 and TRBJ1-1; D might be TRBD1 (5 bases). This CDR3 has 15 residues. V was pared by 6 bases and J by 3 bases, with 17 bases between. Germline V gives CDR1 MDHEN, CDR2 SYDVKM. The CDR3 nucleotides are TGTGCCAGCAGCGCCGTTCGGGGGGAGGACACTGAAGCTTTCTTT. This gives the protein CASSAVRGEDTEAFF.

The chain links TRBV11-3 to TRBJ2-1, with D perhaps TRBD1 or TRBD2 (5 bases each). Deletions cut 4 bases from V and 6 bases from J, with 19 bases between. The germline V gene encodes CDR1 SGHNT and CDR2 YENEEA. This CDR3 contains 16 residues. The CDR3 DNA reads TGTGCCAGCAGCTCCACGAGGGGAGCGGCCCTCAATGAGCAGTTCTTC. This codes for CASSSTRGAALNEQFF. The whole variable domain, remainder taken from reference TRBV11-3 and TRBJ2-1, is EAGVVQSPRYKIIEKKQPVAFWCNPISGHNTLYWYLQNLGQGPELLIRYENEEAVDDSQLPKDRFSAERLKGVDSTLKIQPAELGDSAVYLCASSSTRGAALNEQFFGPGTRLTVL.

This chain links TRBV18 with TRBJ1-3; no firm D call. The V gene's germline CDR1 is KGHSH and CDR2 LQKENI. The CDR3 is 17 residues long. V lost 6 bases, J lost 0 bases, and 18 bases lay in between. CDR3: CASSPTAGSNSGNTIYF. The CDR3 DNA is TGTGCCAGCTCCCCCACCGCGGGCTCCAACTCTGGAAACACCATATATTTT.

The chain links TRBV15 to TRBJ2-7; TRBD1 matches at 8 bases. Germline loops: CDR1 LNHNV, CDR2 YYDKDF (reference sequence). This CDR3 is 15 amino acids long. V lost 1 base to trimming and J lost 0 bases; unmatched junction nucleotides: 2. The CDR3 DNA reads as TGTGCCACCAGCAGAGGGGACAGGAGCTCCTACGAGCAGTACTTC. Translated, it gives CATSRGDRSSYEQYF. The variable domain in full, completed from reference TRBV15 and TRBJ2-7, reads DAMVIQNPRYQVTQFGKPVTLSCSQTLNHNVMYWYQQKSSQAPKLLFHYYDKDFNNEADTPDNFQSRRPNTSFCFLDIRSPGLGDTAMYLCATSRGDRSSYEQYFGPGTRLTVT.

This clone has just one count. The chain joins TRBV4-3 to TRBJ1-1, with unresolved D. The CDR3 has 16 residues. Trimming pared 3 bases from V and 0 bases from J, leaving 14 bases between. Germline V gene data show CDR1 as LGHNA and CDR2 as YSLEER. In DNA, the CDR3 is TGCGCCAGCAGCCACCCTCGGACGGGGTTGAACACTGAAGCTTTCTTT. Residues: CASSHPRTGLNTEAFF.

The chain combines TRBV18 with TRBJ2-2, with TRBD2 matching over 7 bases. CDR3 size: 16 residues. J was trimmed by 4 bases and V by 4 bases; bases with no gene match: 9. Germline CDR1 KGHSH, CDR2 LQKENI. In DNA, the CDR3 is TGTGCCAGCTCACAGCTTAAGCGGGACCTCACCGGGGAGCTGTTTTTT. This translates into CASSQLKRDLTGELFF.

CDR3 DNA: TGTGCCAGCAGCTTAGGCATTCTAGCGGGAGGCACAGATACGCAGTATTTT. The encoded protein is CASSLGILAGGTDTQYF. This chain uses TRBV7-8 with TRBJ2-3; 10 bases are shared with TRBD2. This CDR3 has 17 amino acids. V trimming: 1 base; J trimming: 1 base; junction bases outside the gene matches: 5. Germline CDR1 is SGHVS and CDR2 is FQNEAQ. Variable domain in full (rest from reference TRBV7-8 and TRBJ2-3): GAGVSQSPRYKVAKRGQDVALRCDPISGHVSLFWYQQALGQGPEFLTYFQNEAQLDKSGLPSDRFFAERPEGSVSTLKIQRTQQEDSAVYLCASSLGILAGGTDTQYFGPGTRLTVL.

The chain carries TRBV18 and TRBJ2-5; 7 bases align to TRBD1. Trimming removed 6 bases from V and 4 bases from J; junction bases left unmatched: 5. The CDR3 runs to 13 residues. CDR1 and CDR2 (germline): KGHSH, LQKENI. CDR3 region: CASSKNRGETQYF. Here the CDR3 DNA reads TGTGCCAGCTCCAAGAACAGGGGAGAGACCCAGTACTTC.

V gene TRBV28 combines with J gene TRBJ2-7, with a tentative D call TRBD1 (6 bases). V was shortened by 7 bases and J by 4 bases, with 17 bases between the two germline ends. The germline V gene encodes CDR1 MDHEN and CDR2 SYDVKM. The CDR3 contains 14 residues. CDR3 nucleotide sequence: TGTGCCAGCATTACCCAGGGGAGAAGTTACGAGCAGTACTTC. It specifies CASITQGRSYEQYF.

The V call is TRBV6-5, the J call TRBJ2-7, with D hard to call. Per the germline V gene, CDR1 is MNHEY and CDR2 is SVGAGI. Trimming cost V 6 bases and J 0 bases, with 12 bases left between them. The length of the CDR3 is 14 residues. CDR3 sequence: CASRPRIISYEQYF. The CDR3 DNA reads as TGTGCCAGCAGGCCCAGGATAATCTCCTACGAGCAGTACTTC.

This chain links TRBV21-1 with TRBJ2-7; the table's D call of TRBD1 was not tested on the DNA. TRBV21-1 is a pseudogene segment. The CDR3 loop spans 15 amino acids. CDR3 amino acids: CASSIRQGVPYEQYF. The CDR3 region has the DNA TGTGCCAGCAGCATCCGACAGGGGGTCCCCTACGAGCAGTACTTC.

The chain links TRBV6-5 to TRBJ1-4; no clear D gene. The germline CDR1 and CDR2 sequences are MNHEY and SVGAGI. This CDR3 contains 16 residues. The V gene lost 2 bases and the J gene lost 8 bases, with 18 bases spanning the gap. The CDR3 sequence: CASSYGPGPPREKLFF. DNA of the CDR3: TGTGCCAGCAGTTACGGACCCGGACCCCCGAGGGAAAAACTGTTTTTT.

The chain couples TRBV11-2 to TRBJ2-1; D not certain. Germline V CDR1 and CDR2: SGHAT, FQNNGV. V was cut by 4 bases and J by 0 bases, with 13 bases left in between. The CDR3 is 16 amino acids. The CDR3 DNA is TGTGCCAGCAGCTCCCGCCCGGATAGCTCCTACAATGAGCAGTTCTTC. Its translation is CASSSRPDSSYNEQFF.

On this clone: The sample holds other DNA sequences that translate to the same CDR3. CDR3 sequence reads: CASSSGQGQETQYF. The DNA of the CDR3 is TGCGCCAGCAGCTCCGGACAGGGGCAAGAGACCCAGTACTTC. The chain uses TRBV5-1 and TRBJ2-5; 9 bases match TRBD1. Unmatched junction bases numbered 2, after V lost 3 bases and J lost 2 bases. Germline loops: CDR1 SGHRS, CDR2 YFSETQ. This CDR3 comprises 14 residues.

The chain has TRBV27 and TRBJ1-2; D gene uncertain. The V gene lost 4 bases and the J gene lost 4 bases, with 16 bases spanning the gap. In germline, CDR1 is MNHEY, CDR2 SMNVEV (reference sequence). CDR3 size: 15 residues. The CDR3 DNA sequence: TGTGCCAGCAGTTCCATAATACTAGGGAGCTATGGCTACACCTTC. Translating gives CASSSIILGSYGYTF.

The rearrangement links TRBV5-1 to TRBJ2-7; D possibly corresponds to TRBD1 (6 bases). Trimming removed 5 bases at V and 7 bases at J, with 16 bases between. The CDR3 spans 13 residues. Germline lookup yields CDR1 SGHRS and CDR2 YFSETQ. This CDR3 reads CASRPPGAREQYF. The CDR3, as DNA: TGCGCCAGCAGACCGCCAGGGGCTCGTGAGCAGTACTTC.